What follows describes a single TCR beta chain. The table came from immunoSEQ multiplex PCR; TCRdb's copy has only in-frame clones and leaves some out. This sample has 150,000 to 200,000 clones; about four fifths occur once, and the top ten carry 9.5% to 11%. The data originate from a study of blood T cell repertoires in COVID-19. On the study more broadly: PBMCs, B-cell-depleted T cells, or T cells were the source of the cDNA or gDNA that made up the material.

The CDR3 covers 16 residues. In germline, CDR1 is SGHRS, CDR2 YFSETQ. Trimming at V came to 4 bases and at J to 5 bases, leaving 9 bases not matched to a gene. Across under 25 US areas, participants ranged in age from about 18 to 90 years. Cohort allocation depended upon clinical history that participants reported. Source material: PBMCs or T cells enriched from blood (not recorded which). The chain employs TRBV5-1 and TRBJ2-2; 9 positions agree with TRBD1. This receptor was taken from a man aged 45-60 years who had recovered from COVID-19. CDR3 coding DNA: TGCGCCAGCAGCCCCAGTCCGGGACAGGGTACCGGGGAGCTGTTTTTT. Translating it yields CASSPSPGQGTGELFF.